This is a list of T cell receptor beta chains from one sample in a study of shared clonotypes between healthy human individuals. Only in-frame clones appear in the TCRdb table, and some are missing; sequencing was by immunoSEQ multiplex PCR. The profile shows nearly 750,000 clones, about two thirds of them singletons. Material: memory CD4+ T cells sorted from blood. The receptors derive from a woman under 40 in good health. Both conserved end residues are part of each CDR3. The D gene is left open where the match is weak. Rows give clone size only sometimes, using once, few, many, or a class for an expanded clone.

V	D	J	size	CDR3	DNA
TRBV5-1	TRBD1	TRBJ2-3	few	CASSLGQGASTDTQYF	TGCGCCAGCAGCTTAGGACAGGGGGCTAGCACAGATACGCAGTATTTT
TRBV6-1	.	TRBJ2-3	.	CASSDPGSFTDTQYF	TGTGCCAGCAGTGACCCAGGTTCCTTCACAGATACGCAGTATTTT
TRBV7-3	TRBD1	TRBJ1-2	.	CASSQGAGYGYTF	TGTGCCAGCAGCCAGGGGGCAGGTTATGGCTACACCTTC
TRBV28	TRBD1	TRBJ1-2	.	CASRVGQGINYGYTF	TGTGCCAGCAGGGTGGGACAGGGGATCAACTATGGCTACACCTTC
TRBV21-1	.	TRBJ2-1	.	CASSIKGNRVYNEQFF	TGTGCCAGCAGCATAAAAGGGAATCGGGTTTACAATGAGCAGTTCTTC
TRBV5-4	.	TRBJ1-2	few	CASSLGGANYGYTF	TGTGCCAGCAGCTTAGGCGGGGCGAACTATGGCTACACCTTC
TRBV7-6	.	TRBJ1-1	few	CASSPYGDGHVEGLLLAFF	TGTGCCAGCAGCCCTTATGGGGACGGACATGTTGAGGGACTTCTGCTTGCTTTCTTT
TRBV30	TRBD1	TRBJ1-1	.	CAWGGQATEAFF	TGTGCCTGGGGGGGACAGGCCACTGAAGCTTTCTTT
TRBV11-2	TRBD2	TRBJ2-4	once	CASRQAGRSIAKNIQYF	TGTGCCAGCAGGCAAGCGGGAAGGAGCATAGCCAAAAACATTCAGTACTTC
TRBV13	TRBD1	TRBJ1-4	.	CASSLVAGGDEKLFF	TGTGCCAGCAGCTTAGTCGCAGGGGGAGACGAAAAACTGTTTTTT
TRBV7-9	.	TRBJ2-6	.	CASSRGFSGANVLTF	TGTGCCAGCAGTAGAGGCTTCTCTGGGGCCAACGTCCTGACTTTC
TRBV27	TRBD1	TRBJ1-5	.	CASSPGTGGRQPQHF	TGTGCCAGCAGTCCGGGGACAGGGGGCCGTCAGCCCCAGCATTTT
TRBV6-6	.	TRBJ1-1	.	CATLLGTGYGNTEAFF	TGTGCCACCCTTTTGGGCACAGGGTATGGGAACACTGAAGCTTTCTTT
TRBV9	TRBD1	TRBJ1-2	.	CASSVEVGQGANYGYTF	TGTGCCAGCAGCGTAGAGGTGGGACAGGGGGCGAACTATGGCTACACCTTC
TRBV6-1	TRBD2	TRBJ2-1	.	CASSEWASGSYNEQFF	TGTGCCAGCAGTGAGTGGGCTAGCGGGTCCTACAATGAGCAGTTCTTC
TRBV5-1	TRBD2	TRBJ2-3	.	CASSSGNSGLATNTQYF	TGCGCCAGCAGCTCGGGGAACTCGGGACTAGCGACAAATACGCAGTATTTT
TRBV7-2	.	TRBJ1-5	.	CARIPLWTGNQPQHF	TGTGCCAGGATACCATTATGGACAGGCAATCAGCCCCAGCATTTT
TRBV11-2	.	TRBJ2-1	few	CASSLGLGASEQFF	TGTGCCAGCAGCTTAGGTCTGGGGGCGAGTGAGCAGTTCTTC
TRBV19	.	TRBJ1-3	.	CASSPPPGRTGNTIYF	TGTGCCAGTAGTCCCCCCCCGGGCCGGACTGGAAACACCATATATTTT
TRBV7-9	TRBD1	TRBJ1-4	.	CASSQGGSEKLFF	TGTGCCAGCAGCCAGGGGGGGTCTGAAAAACTGTTTTTT
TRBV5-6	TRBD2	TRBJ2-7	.	CASNLAGPSYEQYF	TGTGCCAGCAACTTAGCGGGACCGTCCTACGAGCAGTACTTC
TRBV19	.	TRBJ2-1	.	CASSINRKRYNEQFF	TGTGCCAGTAGTATCAACAGGAAGCGCTACAATGAGCAGTTCTTC
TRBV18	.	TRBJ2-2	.	CASSPPRGGLNTGELFF	TGTGCCAGCTCACCACCGCGTGGGGGTTTGAACACCGGGGAGCTGTTTTTT
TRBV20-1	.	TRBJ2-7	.	CSAGGRFGEYF	TGCAGTGCTGGGGGCCGATTTGGAGAGTACTTC
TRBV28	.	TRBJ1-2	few	CASSPMQEHGYTF	TGTGCCAGCAGCCCCATGCAGGAGCATGGCTACACCTTC
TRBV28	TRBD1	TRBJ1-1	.	CASKYSTGARNTEAFF	TGTGCCAGCAAATATTCTACAGGGGCGAGGAACACTGAAGCTTTCTTT
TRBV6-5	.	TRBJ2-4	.	CASSPPPGLIWYF	TGTGCCAGCAGTCCCCCTCCCGGACTTATATGGTACTTC
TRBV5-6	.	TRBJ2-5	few	CASSLWETQYF	TGTGCCAGCAGCTTGTGGGAGACCCAGTACTTC
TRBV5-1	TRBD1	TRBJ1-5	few	CASSSGTGNQPQHF	TGCGCCAGCAGCTCCGGGACAGGGAATCAGCCCCAGCATTTT
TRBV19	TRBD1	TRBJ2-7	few	CASSKDRGYEQYF	TGTGCCAGTAGCAAGGACAGGGGCTACGAGCAGTACTTC
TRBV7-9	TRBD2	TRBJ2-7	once	CAIERGSGYEQYF	TGTGCAATCGAGCGCGGGAGTGGCTACGAGCAGTACTTC
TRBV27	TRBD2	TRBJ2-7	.	CASSWTSGGAYEQYF	TGTGCCAGCAGTTGGACTAGCGGAGGAGCCTACGAGCAGTACTTC
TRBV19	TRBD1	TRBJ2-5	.	CASSSQGARETQYF	TGTGCCAGTAGTAGCCAGGGGGCTCGTGAGACCCAGTACTTC
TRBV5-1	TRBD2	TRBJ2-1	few	CASSLSSGLYNEQFF	TGCGCCAGCAGCTTGTCTAGCGGACTATACAATGAGCAGTTCTTC
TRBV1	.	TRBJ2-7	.	CTSSQDRAEKDTYEQYF	TGCACCAGCAGCCAAGATCGGGCCGAAAAGGACACCTACGAGCAGTACTTC
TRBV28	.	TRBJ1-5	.	CASSIQQFSNQPQHF	TGTGCCAGCAGTATACAGCAATTCTCCAATCAGCCCCAGCATTTT
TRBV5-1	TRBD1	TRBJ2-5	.	CASSIGTGGFETQYF	TGCGCCAGCAGCATAGGGACAGGGGGATTTGAGACCCAGTACTTC
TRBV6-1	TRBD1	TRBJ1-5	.	CASSSQGVDQPQHF	TGTGCCAGCAGTTCACAGGGGGTAGATCAGCCCCAGCATTTT
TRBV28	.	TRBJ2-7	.	CASRPPAMVYEQYF	TGTGCCAGCAGACCACCCGCAATGGTCTACGAGCAGTACTTC
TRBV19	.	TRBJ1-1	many	CASSIGSFRDVAFF	TGTGCCAGTAGTATAGGTTCCTTCCGCGATGTGGCTTTCTTT
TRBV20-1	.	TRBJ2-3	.	CSARVKNTQYF	TGCAGTGCTAGAGTCAAAAATACGCAGTATTTT